This T cell receptor beta chain is drawn from a study of shared clonotypes between healthy human individuals. This clone was seen more than once but under ten times. TCRdb's table, derived via immunoSEQ multiplex PCR, lists solely in-frame clones and lacks some. This sample has millions of clones; 90% to 95% occur once, and the top ten carry around 0.14%. Germline CDR1 reads GTSNPN; CDR2 reads SVGIG (reference sequence). The CDR3 sequence is 11 residues long. V was clipped by 0 bases and J by 10 bases, with 9 bases between them. V gene TRBV30 combines with J gene TRBJ1-1, with D unresolved. Sequencing input: naive CD4+ T cells sorted from blood. The subset was: CD45RA+ positively selected. This sequence originates from a man younger than 35 in good health. The CDR3 sequence is CAWSVAGGAFF. For the CDR3, the DNA is TGTGCCTGGAGTGTTGCCGGAGGAGCTTTCTTT.